This paragraph reports one T cell receptor beta chain. Its antigen is currently unknown. These data are taken from a study of tissue T cells after allogeneic stem cell transplantation. At the level of the study: Several lines of graft-versus-host disease therapy were given to all patients, all with gastrointestinal involvement.

Study outcomes and limitations: Blood and spleen captured only part of the tissue TCR repertoire.

Survey-depth TCRbeta CDR3 sequencing reported V/J genes and productive frequencies. Clones were sequenced by immunoSEQ multiplex PCR, and TCRdb holds only the in-frame ones, with some missing. The table has fewer than 30,000 clones, 85% seen once; the top ten hold roughly 3.5%. This CDR3 contains 16 residues. Germline CDR1 is SGDLS and CDR2 is YYNGEE. V dropped 3 bases and J dropped 7 bases, with 20 bases sitting between them. This clonotype originated in a woman aged 18-55 years who later had graft-versus-host disease after an allogeneic stem cell transplant. This sample comprised blood, obtained before transplantation. This chain uses TRBV9 with TRBJ2-1, with D perhaps matching TRBD2 (6 bases). The CDR3 sequence: CASSDLSGGGPNEQFF. The CDR3 region has the DNA TGTGCCAGCAGCGATCTGTCTGGGGGAGGACCTAATGAGCAGTTCTTC.